The 9 T cell receptor beta chains given below trace back to one sample, sequenced in a study of blood T cell repertoires in COVID-19. Sequenced by immunoSEQ multiplex PCR; TCRdb stores in-frame clones only, minus some. Here the sample spans fewer than 400,000 clones, more than 85% being singletons. Specimen: PBMCs or T cells enriched from blood (not recorded which). The receptors here all came from a woman aged 25 to 45 who had recovered from COVID-19.

The chain couples TRBV7-2 to TRBJ2-7; 10 bases match TRBD1. J lost 0 bases, V lost 0 bases, and 14 bases had no gene match. CDR3 length equals 20 residues. The germline gives CDR1 SGHTA, CDR2 FQGNSA. The chain's CDR3 is CASSLAAAWTGGSGSYEQYF. As DNA, the CDR3 is TGTGCCAGCAGCTTAGCGGCGGCTTGGACAGGGGGGAGCGGCTCCTACGAGCAGTACTTC.

Only one count was recorded for this clone. The rearrangement uses TRBV28 and TRBJ1-5; 7 positions match TRBD1. V shed 5 bases, J shed 11 bases, and the junction held 21 bases outside the gene matches. Germline loops: CDR1 MDHEN, CDR2 SYDVKM. CDR3 length: 17 amino acids. CDR3 residues: CASSTLTGAEPWVSQHF. The CDR3 bases are TGTGCCAGCAGTACCTTAACAGGGGCGGAACCTTGGGTGTCCCAGCATTTT.

The V call is TRBV6-5, the J call TRBJ2-7; TRBD2 matches at 11 bases. The CDR3 has 15 amino acids. V lost 4 bases and J lost 2; bases outside the gene matches: 4. The germline gives CDR1 MNHEY, CDR2 SVGAGI. The DNA for the CDR3 is TGTGCCAGCAGTTCCCCGGGACTAGCGGCCTACGAGCAGTACTTC. Amino acids: CASSSPGLAAYEQYF.

V gene TRBV5-4 combines with J gene TRBJ2-5, with 12 nucleotides matching TRBD2. The V gene end was trimmed by 4 bases and the J gene end by 1 base; junction bases not matched to a gene: 5. Per the germline V gene, CDR1 is SGHNT and CDR2 is YYREEE (reference sequence). This CDR3 comprises 16 residues. CDR3 sequence reads: CASSRGLAGVQETQYF. CDR3 nucleotide sequence: TGTGCCAGCAGCCGGGGACTAGCGGGTGTCCAAGAGACCCAGTACTTC.

The chain is built from TRBV5-1 and TRBJ2-3; D is uncertain. V lost 3 bases to trimming and J lost 0 bases, with 2 bases between them. This CDR3 has 12 amino acids. The germline CDR1 and CDR2 sequences are SGHRS and YFSETQ. In DNA, the CDR3 is TGCGCCAGCAGCTCTAGCACAGATACGCAGTATTTT. Its translation: CASSSSTDTQYF.

This chain connects TRBV6-1 to TRBJ1-2; possible D gene TRBD1, 5 bases. The CDR3 totals 14 residues. Trimming removed 2 bases at V and 2 bases at J, with 9 bases between. Germline V CDR1 and CDR2: MNHNS, SASEGT. The CDR3 DNA follows: TGTGCCAGCAGTGAAATGCGGGGGAACTATGGCTACACCTTC. Protein sequence: CASSEMRGNYGYTF.

The chain uses TRBV28 and TRBJ1-5; D might be TRBD1 (5 bases). Trimming stripped 2 bases from V and 3 bases from J, with 14 bases between. Per the germline V gene, CDR1 is MDHEN and CDR2 is SYDVKM. The CDR3 is made up of 16 amino acids. Here the CDR3 reads CASSLRGGGSNQPQHF. The CDR3 bases are TGTGCCAGCAGTTTAAGGGGCGGGGGTTCCAATCAGCCCCAGCATTTT. The full variable domain, its missing parts supplied by reference TRBV28 and TRBJ1-5, is DVKVTQSSRYLVKRTGEKVFLECVQDMDHENMFWYRQDPGLGLRLIYFSYDVKMKEKGDIPEGYSVSREKKERFSLILESASTNQTSMYLCASSLRGGGSNQPQHFGDGTRLSIL.

This clone was observed once. The rearrangement links TRBV7-2 to TRBJ2-3; perhaps TRBD2 as D (5 bases). V was cut by 0 bases and J by 5 bases, with 6 bases left in between. The CDR3 runs 13 residues. Germline-derived CDR1 and CDR2 are SGHTA and FQGNSA. CDR3 nucleotide sequence: TGTGCCAGCAGCTTAGCAAGCGGAGATACGCAGTATTTT. Residues: CASSLASGDTQYF.

The chain recombines TRBV4-3 with TRBJ1-4; unclear D gene. Germline values: CDR1 LGHNA, CDR2 YSLEER. The CDR3 is 17 amino acids. Trimming took off 0 bases at V and 2 bases at J, with 13 bases between the two ends. The DNA for the CDR3 is TGCGCCAGCAGCCAAGATACTGCCGAGTGGACTAATGAAAAACTGTTTTTT. Amino acids: CASSQDTAEWTNEKLFF.